This T cell receptor (beta chain) stems from a study of kidney transplant recipient with SARS-CoV-2 infection. TCRdb analysed the reads with MiXCR anew, one entry per CDR3 protein. The sample has roughly 250,000 distinct CDR3 sequences; 29% are singletons. This clonotype came up many times. The junction had 11 bases not matched to a gene; V was cut back by 6 bases and J by 5 bases. The germline CDR1 and CDR2 sequences are MNHEY and SVGAGI. The CDR3 is 15 amino acids. This sequence joins TRBV6-5 and TRBJ2-5; 8 bases map to TRBD1. The TCR comes from a male patient between 25 and 39 years old who had COVID-19 and was a kidney transplant recipient. Some T cells may have come from the graft donor. Sample: a blood sample, taken at baseline and between days 110 and 120 from a kidney transplant recipient. CDR3 residues: CASRYTWTGIETQYF. Written as DNA, the CDR3 is TGTGCCAGCAGGTACACGTGGACAGGGATTGAGACCCAGTACTTC.